What follows is one TCR beta chain and its context. Its specificity is not known. After pathologic assessment, macro-dissection selected premalignant or tumor cells for extraction. The sample is drawn from a study of immune evolution from preneoplasia to lung adenocarcinoma. Findings of the study overall: Normal lung had highest clonality; later lesions appeared denser, more diverse. Highest clonality occurred in KRAS-mutant, not EGFR-mutant or double wild-type, nodules. Top clone share appeared to fall from AAH through AIS, MIA, adenocarcinoma.

Libraries were prepared by immunoSEQ multiplex PCR; TCRdb keeps only in-frame clonotypes and omits some of them. The data contain 9,500 to 15,000 clones, around 85% of them singletons. V gave up 4 bases and J gave up 0 bases; unmatched junction bases: 5. There are 16 residues in the CDR3. The germline V gene encodes CDR1 LNHDA and CDR2 SQIVND (reference sequence). The TCR originated in a person aged 45 to 69 with lung adenocarcinoma. Sequencing input: FFPE tissue from an adenomatous hyperplasia lung lesion. Regarding subset: atypical adenomatous hyperplasia (AAH), lung preneoplasia. The rearrangement uses TRBV19 and TRBJ2-2, with TRBD1 matching 7 bases. The CDR3 sequence: CASSNRQGSNTGELFF. CDR3 sequence (DNA): TGTGCCAGTAGTAACCGACAGGGCTCGAACACCGGGGAGCTGTTTTTT.